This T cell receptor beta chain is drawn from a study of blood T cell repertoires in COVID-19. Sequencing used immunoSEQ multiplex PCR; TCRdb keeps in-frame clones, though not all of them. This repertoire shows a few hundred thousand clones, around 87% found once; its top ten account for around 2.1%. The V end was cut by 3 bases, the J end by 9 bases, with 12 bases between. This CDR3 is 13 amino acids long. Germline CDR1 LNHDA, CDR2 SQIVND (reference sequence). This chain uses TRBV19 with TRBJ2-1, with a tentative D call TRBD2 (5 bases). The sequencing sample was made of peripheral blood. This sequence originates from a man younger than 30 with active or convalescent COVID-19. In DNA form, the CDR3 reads TGTGCCAGTAGTATTACTGGCGGGCGTGAGCAGTTCTTC. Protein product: CASSITGGREQFF. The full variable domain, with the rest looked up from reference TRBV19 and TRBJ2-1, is DGGITQSPKYLFRKEGQNVTLSCEQNLNHDAMYWYRQDPGQGLRLIYYSQIVNDFQKGDIAEGYSVSREKKESFPLTVTSAQKNPTAFYLCASSITGGREQFFGPGTRLTVL.